This TCR beta chain was identified during a study of blood T cell repertoires in COVID-19. Study in general: Material from acute and convalescent COVID-19 was sourced from the United States, Italy and Spain.

In the original analysis: The authors estimated nucleated cell counts from reference gene primer amplification. Assay: immunoSEQ multiplex PCR; the TCRdb copy retains only in-frame clones and omits some. That table is the source of V, J and clone size, and D and trimming were worked out from the DNA. Among some 22,000 clones listed, 88% were seen once. The length of the CDR3 is 15 residues. The germline V and J ends were trimmed by 7 bases and 0 bases, with 13 bases remaining between them. CDR1 is MDHEN and CDR2 is SYDVKM in the germline V gene. The specimen was peripheral blood. V and J are TRBV28 and TRBJ2-1; D might be TRBD2 (6 bases). The receptor was isolated from a man in his 70s in a cohort sampled during active COVID-19. CDR3 region: CASKVADFSYNEQFF. The CDR3, as DNA: TGTGCCAGCAAGGTAGCGGACTTCTCCTACAATGAGCAGTTCTTC.